This record looks at one T cell receptor beta chain sequence and its context. Treatment meaning: preoperative locoregional IRX-2 cytokine immunotherapy. Samples came from a phase Ib trial of preoperative locoregional IRX-2 cytokine immunotherapy. The length of the CDR3 is 16 residues. Trimming at V came to 3 bases and at J to 2 bases, leaving 8 bases not matched to a gene. Per the germline V gene, CDR1 is WSHSY and CDR2 is SAAADI. This sample was included in a study of preoperative IRX-2 immunotherapy in early breast cancer. Sequencing used immunoSEQ multiplex PCR; TCRdb keeps in-frame clones, though not all of them. The sample has 20,000 to 30,000 clones; around 72% are singletons.

The TCR originated in a human donor with breast cancer. Sequencing used lymph node tissue, obtained after IRX-2 immunotherapy. J is TRBJ2-3 and V is TRBV10-2; 7 positions match TRBD2. CDR3 sequence reads: CASSDNGRGFTDTQYF. Written as DNA, the CDR3 is TGCGCCAGCAGTGACAATGGGAGGGGTTTCACAGATACGCAGTATTTT.